This is a list of T cell receptor beta chains from one sample in a study of T cells in Graves' hyperthyroidism and ophthalmopathy. TCRdb re-derived calls from the multiplex PCR reads in MiXCR, one entry per CDR3 protein. Here the sample spans approximately 690,000 distinct CDR3 sequences, roughly 14% being singletons. What was sequenced was blood. These receptors all come from a woman aged 45-59 years with Graves' ophthalmopathy. Each CDR3 is given with its conserved first and last residue. The D gene is left open where the match is weak. Not every row has a clone size; where given, it reads once, few, many or a size class.

clone size,J gene,V gene,D gene,CDR3 protein,CDR3 DNA
few,TRBJ2-1,TRBV19,.,CARRLAYNEQFF,TGTGCCAGAAGACTAGCCTACAATGAGCAGTTCTTC
.,TRBJ2-2,TRBV10-3,.,CAISESPGELFF,TGTGCCATCAGTGAGTCCCCCGGGGAGCTGTTTTTT
many,TRBJ1-1,TRBV7-2,.,CASSLVTGVTEAFF,TGTGCCAGCAGCTTAGTGACCGGAGTCACTGAAGCTTTCTTT
few,TRBJ1-2,TRBV10-3,TRBD1,CAISAPGQDYIEGSYTF,TGTGCCATCAGCGCCCCGGGACAGGACTATATTGAGGGGAGCTACACCTTC
few,TRBJ2-2,TRBV24-1,TRBD1,CATSRPGQGWTGELFF,TGTGCCACCAGTAGACCGGGACAGGGTTGGACCGGGGAGCTGTTTTTT
many,TRBJ2-1,TRBV11-3,TRBD2,CASSAGRAEFNEQFF,TGTGCCAGCAGCGCCGGGAGGGCCGAGTTCAATGAGCAGTTCTTC
few,TRBJ2-5,TRBV4-2,TRBD1,CASSQGRTGGQETQYF,TGTGCCAGCAGCCAAGGGAGGACAGGGGGCCAAGAGACCCAGTACTTC
.,TRBJ1-6,TRBV19,.,CASKDRRSYNSPLHF,TGTGCCAGCAAAGACAGAAGGTCCTATAATTCACCCCTCCACTTT
.,TRBJ1-1,TRBV15,TRBD1,CATSRDRVTDTEAFF,TGTGCCACCAGCAGGGACAGGGTGACGGACACTGAAGCTTTCTTT
.,TRBJ2-6,TRBV6-5,TRBD1,CASSYFTGGDGANVLTF,TGTGCCAGCAGTTACTTCACAGGGGGCGACGGGGCCAACGTCCTGACTTTC
many,TRBJ2-7,TRBV18,.,CASSPSKGDVYEQYF,TGTGCCAGCTCACCATCGAAGGGGGATGTATACGAGCAGTACTTC
.,TRBJ2-4,TRBV20-1,.,CSARLATPKNIQYF,TGCAGTGCTAGACTAGCGACTCCCAAAAACATTCAGTACTTC
few,TRBJ2-7,TRBV28,.,CASSFWRTYEQYF,TGTGCCAGCAGTTTCTGGCGGACCTACGAGCAGTACTTC
many,TRBJ2-1,TRBV18,.,CASSPLDLTLQFF,TGTGCCAGCTCACCACTGGACTTAACTTTACAGTTCTTC
many,TRBJ2-7,TRBV28,.,CASRDLGPSYEQYF,TGTGCCAGCAGGGACCTGGGACCTTCCTACGAGCAGTACTTC
.,TRBJ2-7,TRBV9,.,CASSVEPHPYEQYF,TGTGCCAGCAGCGTAGAACCACACCCCTACGAGCAGTACTTC
many,TRBJ2-3,TRBV7-3,.,CASSLTLVCTDTQYF,TGTGCCAGCAGCTTAACGTTAGTGTGCACAGATACGCAGTATTTT
many,TRBJ2-3,TRBV6-2/TRBV6-3,.,CASSFIRDSYTDTQYF,TGTGCCAGCAGTTTCATCCGGGACTCCTACACAGATACGCAGTATTTT
many,TRBJ2-3,TRBV12-3/TRBV12-4,TRBD2,CASSLFLAGVGDTQYF,TGTGCCAGCAGTTTGTTCCTAGCGGGAGTAGGGGATACGCAGTATTTT
.,TRBJ2-3,TRBV20-1,.,CSAPPASGSPGGADTQYF,TGCAGTGCTCCCCCGGCCAGCGGGAGCCCAGGGGGCGCAGATACGCAGTATTTT
many,TRBJ2-3,TRBV6-2/TRBV6-3,TRBD2,CASSYSMTSGPSLEPDTQYF,TGTGCCAGCAGTTACTCGATGACTAGCGGGCCTAGCTTGGAGCCAGATACGCAGTATTTT
many,TRBJ2-1,TRBV12-3/TRBV12-4,.,CASSFPGKAYNEQFF,TGTGCCAGCAGTTTTCCAGGAAAGGCTTACAATGAGCAGTTCTTC
many,TRBJ2-3,TRBV11-3,.,CASSSSTTDTQYF,TGTGCCAGCAGCTCGTCGACTACAGATACGCAGTATTTT
many,TRBJ2-2,TRBV12-3/TRBV12-4,TRBD2,CASLGLAVTGELFF,TGTGCCAGCCTGGGACTAGCAGTCACCGGGGAGCTGTTTTTT
many,TRBJ2-7,TRBV30,.,CAWSVGGVSYEQYF,TGTGCCTGGAGTGTAGGCGGGGTCTCCTACGAGCAGTACTTC
few,TRBJ1-2,TRBV4-3,TRBD1,CASSDDLTGGYGYTF,TGCGCCAGCAGCGACGATTTGACAGGGGGTTATGGCTACACCTTC
many,TRBJ1-5,TRBV6-1,.,CASTASRGKPQHF,TGTGCCAGCACCGCGTCGCGCGGCAAGCCCCAGCATTTT
.,TRBJ1-5,TRBV19,.,CASSIGGRRAYSNQPQHF,TGTGCCAGTAGTATCGGAGGGAGAAGGGCGTATAGCAATCAGCCCCAGCATTTT
many,TRBJ2-2,TRBV3-1,.,CASSPTGNTGELFF,TGTGCCAGCAGCCCGACGGGGAACACCGGGGAGCTGTTTTTT
many,TRBJ1-2,TRBV7-9,TRBD1,CASSAPGQGNYGYTF,TGTGCCAGCAGCGCTCCGGGACAGGGGAACTATGGCTACACCTTC
many,TRBJ2-2,TRBV20-1,TRBD2,CSATILAGGPGNDGELFF,TGCAGTGCTACCATCTTAGCGGGAGGGCCCGGGAACGACGGGGAGCTGTTTTTT
many,TRBJ1-2,TRBV7-8,.,CASSLQAGSGYTF,TGTGCCAGCAGCTTACAGGCCGGGTCTGGCTACACCTTC
few,TRBJ1-6,TRBV5-6,.,CASSLGDRDSPLHF,TGTGCCAGCAGCTTGGGGGACCGGGATTCACCCCTCCACTTT